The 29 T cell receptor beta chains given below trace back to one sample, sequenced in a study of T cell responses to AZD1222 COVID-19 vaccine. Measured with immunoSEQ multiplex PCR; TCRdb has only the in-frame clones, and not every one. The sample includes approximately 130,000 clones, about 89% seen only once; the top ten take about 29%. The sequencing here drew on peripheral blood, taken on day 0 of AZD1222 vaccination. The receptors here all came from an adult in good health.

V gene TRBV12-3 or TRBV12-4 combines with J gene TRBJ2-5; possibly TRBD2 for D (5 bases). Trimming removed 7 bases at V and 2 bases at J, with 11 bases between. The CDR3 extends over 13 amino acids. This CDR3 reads CASTDLGQETQYF. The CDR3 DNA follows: TGTGCCAGCACGGACTTGGGGCAAGAGACCCAGTACTTC.

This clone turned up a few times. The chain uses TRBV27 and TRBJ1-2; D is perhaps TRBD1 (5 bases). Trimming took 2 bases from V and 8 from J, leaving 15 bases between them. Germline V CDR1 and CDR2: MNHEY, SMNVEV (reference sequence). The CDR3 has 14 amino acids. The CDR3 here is CASSLTWDGGGYTF. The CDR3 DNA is TGTGCCAGCAGTTTAACCTGGGATGGGGGAGGCTACACCTTC.

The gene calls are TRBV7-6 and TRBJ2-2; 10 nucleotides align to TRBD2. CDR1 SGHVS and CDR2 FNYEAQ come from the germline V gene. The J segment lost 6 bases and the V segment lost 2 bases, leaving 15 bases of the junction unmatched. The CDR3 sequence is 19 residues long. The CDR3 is CASSLIRTSGNVVSGELFF. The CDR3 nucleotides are TGTGCCAGCAGCTTAATTCGAACTAGCGGGAATGTTGTTTCCGGGGAGCTGTTTTTT.

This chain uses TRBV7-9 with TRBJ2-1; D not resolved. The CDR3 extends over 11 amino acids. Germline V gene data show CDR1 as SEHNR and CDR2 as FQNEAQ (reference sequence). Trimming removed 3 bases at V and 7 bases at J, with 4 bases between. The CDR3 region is CASSFANEQFF. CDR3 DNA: TGTGCCAGCAGCTTCGCTAATGAGCAGTTCTTC.

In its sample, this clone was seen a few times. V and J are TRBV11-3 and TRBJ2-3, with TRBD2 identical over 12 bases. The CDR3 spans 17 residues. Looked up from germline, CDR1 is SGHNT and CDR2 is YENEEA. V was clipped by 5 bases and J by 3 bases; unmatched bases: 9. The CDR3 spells CASSPRTGTSGTDTQYF. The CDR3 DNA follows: TGTGCCAGCAGCCCGCGCACCGGGACTAGCGGGACAGATACGCAGTATTTT. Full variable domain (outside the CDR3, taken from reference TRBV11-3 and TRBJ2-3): EAGVVQSPRYKIIEKKQPVAFWCNPISGHNTLYWYLQNLGQGPELLIRYENEEAVDDSQLPKDRFSAERLKGVDSTLKIQPAELGDSAVYLCASSPRTGTSGTDTQYFGPGTRLTVL.

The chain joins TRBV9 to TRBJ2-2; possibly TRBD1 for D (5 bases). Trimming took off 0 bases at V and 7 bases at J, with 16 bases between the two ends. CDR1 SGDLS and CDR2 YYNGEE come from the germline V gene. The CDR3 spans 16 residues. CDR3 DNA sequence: TGTGCCAGCAGCGTAGGATCGCAGGGATGGAACGGGGAGCTGTTTTTT. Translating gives CASSVGSQGWNGELFF.

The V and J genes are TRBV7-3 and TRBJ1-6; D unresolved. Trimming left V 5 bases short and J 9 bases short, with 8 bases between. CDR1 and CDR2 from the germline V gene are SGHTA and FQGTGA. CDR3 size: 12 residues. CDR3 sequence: CASSIGGSPLHF. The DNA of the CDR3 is TGTGCCAGCAGCATCGGTGGTTCACCCCTCCACTTT.

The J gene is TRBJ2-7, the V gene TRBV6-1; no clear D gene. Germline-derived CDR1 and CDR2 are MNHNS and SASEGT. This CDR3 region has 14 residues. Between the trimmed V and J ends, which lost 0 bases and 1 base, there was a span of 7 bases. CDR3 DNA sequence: TGTGCCAGCAGTGAAGCTGGGGTATCCTACGAGCAGTACTTC. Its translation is CASSEAGVSYEQYF.

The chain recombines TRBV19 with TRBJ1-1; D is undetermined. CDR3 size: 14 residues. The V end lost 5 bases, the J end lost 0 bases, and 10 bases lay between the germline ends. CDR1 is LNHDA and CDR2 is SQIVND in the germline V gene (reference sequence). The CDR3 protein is CASSLMAMNTEAFF. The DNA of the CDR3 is TGTGCCAGTAGTTTAATGGCTATGAACACTGAAGCTTTCTTT.

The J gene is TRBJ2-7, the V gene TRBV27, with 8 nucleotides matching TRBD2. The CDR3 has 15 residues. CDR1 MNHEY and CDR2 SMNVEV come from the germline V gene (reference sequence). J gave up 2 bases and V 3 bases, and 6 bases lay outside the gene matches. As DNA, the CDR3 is TGTGCCAGCAGTTTTGAGGCGGGGGGCACCTACGAGCAGTACTTC. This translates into CASSFEAGGTYEQYF.

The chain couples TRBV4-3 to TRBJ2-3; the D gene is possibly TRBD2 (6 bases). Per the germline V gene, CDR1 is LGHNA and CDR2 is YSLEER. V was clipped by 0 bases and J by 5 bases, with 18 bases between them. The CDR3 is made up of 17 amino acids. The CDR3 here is CASSQEGGLARLDTQYF. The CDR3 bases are TGCGCCAGCAGCCAAGAGGGGGGACTGGCCCGCTTAGATACGCAGTATTTT.

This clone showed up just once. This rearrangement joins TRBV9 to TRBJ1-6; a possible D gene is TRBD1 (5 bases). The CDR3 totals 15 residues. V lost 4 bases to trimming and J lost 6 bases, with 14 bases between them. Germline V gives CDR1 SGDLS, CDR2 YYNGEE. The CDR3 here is CASSFRPGGNSPLHF. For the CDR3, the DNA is TGTGCCAGCAGCTTTCGGCCCGGGGGTAATTCACCCCTCCACTTT. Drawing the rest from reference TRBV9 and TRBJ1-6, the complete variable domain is DSGVTQTPKHLITATGQRVTLRCSPRSGDLSVYWYQQSLDQGLQFLIQYYNGEERAKGNILERFSAQQFPDLHSELNLSSLELGDSALYFCASSFRPGGNSPLHFGNGTRLTVT.

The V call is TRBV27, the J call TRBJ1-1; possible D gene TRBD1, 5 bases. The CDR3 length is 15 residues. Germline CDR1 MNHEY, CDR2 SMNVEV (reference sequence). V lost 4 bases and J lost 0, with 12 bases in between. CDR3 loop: CASSWRRDLNTEAFF. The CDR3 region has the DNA TGTGCCAGCAGTTGGCGTCGGGACTTGAACACTGAAGCTTTCTTT.

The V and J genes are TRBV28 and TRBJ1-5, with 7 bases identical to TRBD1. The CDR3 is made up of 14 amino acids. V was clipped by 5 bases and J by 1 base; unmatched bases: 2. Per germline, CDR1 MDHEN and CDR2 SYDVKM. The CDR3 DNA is TGTGCCAGCAGTCGACAGGGAAGCAATCAGCCCCAGCATTTT. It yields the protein CASSRQGSNQPQHF.

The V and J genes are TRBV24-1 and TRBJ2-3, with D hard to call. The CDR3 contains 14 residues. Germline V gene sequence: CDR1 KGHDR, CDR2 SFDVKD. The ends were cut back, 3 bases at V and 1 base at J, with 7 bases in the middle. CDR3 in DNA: TGTGCCACCAGTGATGGATGGGGCACAGATACGCAGTATTTT. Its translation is CATSDGWGTDTQYF.

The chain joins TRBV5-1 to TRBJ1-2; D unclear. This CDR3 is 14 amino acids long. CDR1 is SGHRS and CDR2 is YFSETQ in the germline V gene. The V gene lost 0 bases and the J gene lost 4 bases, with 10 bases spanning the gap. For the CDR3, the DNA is TGCGCCAGCAGCTTGGATGGGAATCTCTATGGCTACACCTTC. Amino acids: CASSLDGNLYGYTF.

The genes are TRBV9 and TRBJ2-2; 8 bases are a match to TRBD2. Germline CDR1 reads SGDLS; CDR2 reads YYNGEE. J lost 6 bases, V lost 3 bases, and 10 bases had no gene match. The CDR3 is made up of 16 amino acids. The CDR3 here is CASSDQAGENSGELFF. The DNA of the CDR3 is TGTGCCAGCAGCGATCAAGCGGGAGAAAACTCCGGGGAGCTGTTTTTT.

The CDR3 protein is CASSRGGTTTDTQYF. The CDR3 region has the DNA TGTGCCAGCAGCCGTGGGGGGACTACCACAGATACGCAGTATTTT. The J gene is TRBJ2-3, the V gene TRBV7-3; 7 bases are shared with TRBD2. The CDR3 contains 15 residues. Looked up from germline, CDR1 is SGHTA and CDR2 is FQGTGA. After removal of 5 bases from V and 2 bases from J, the junction contained 7 bases not matched to a gene.

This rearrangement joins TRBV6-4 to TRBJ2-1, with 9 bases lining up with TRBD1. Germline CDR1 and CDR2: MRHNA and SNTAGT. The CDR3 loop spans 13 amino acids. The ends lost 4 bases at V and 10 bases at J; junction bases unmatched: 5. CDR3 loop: CASSAVGTGEQFF. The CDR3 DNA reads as TGTGCCAGCAGTGCGGTTGGGACAGGGGAGCAGTTCTTC.

In DNA form, the CDR3 reads TGTGCCAGCAGCGCCCCCACCGGACGAGACCAAGAGACCCAGTACTTC. As protein: CASSAPTGRDQETQYF. The rearrangement links TRBV7-6 to TRBJ2-5; D call uncertain. Deletions cut 5 bases from V and 0 bases from J, with 16 bases between. The germline V gene encodes CDR1 SGHVS and CDR2 FNYEAQ. This CDR3 has 16 residues.

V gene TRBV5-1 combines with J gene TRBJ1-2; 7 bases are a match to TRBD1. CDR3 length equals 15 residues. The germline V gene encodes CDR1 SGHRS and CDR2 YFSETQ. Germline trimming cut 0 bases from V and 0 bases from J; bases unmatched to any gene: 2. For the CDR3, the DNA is TGCGCCAGCAGCTTGGAGGGGGCGTCTAACTATGGCTACACCTTC. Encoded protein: CASSLEGASNYGYTF.

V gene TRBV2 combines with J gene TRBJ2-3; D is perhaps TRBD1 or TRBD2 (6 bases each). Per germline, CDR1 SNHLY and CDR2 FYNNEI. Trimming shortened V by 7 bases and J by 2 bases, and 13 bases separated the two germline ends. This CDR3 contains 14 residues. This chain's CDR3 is CASIDGGLTDTQYF. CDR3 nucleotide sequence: TGTGCCAGCATCGATGGGGGGCTCACAGATACGCAGTATTTT.

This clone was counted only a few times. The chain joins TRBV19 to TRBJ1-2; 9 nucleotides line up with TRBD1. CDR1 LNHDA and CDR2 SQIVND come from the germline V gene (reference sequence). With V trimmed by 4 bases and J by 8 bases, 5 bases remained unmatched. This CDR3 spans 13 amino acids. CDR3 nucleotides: TGTGCCAGTAGTACGGGACAGGGAGGAGGCTACACCTTC. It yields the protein CASSTGQGGGYTF.

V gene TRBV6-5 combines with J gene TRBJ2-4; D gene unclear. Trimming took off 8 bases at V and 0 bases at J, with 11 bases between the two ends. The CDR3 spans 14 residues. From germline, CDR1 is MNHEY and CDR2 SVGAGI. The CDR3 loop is CASAYDLAKNIQYF. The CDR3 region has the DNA TGTGCCAGCGCGTACGACCTAGCCAAAAACATTCAGTACTTC.

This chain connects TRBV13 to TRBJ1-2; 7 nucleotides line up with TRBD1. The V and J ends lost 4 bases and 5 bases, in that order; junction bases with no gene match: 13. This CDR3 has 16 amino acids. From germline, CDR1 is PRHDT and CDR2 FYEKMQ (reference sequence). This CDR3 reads CASSSRTGLGWYGYTF. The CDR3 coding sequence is TGTGCCAGCAGCTCTAGGACAGGTCTTGGGTGGTATGGCTACACCTTC.

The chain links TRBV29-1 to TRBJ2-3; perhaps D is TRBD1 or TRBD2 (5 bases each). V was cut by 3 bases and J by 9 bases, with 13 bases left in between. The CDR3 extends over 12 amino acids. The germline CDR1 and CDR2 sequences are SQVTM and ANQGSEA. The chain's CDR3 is CSVDPGRGTQYF. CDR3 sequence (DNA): TGCAGCGTTGATCCAGGACGGGGCACGCAGTATTTT.

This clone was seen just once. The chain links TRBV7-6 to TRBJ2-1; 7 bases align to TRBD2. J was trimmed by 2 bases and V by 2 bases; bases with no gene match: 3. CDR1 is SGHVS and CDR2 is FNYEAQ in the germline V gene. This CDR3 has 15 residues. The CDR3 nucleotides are TGTGCCAGCAGCTTAATGAGCGGGGCCTACAATGAGCAGTTCTTC. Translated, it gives CASSLMSGAYNEQFF.

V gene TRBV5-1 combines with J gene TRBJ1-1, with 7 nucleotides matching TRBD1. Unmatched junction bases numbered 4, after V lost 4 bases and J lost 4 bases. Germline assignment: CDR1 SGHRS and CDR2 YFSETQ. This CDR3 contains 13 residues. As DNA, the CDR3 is TGCGCCAGCAGCCCCGACAGGGTCACTGAAGCTTTCTTT. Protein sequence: CASSPDRVTEAFF.

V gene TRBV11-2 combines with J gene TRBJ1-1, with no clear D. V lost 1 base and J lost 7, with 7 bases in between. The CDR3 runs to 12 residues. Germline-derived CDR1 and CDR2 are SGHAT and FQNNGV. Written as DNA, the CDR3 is TGTGCCAGCAGCTTAGCGGGCGGTGAAGCTTTCTTT. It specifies CASSLAGGEAFF.